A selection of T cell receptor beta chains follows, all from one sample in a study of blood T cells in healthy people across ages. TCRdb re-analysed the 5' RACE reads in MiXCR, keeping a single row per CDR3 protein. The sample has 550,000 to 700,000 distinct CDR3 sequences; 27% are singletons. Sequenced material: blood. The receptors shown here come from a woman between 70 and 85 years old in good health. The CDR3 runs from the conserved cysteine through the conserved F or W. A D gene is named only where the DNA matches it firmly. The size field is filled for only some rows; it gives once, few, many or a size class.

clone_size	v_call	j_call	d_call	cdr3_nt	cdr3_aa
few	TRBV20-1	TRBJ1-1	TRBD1	TGCAGTGCTAGAGGTGGGACAGCGAACACTGAAGCTTTCTTT	CSARGGTANTEAFF
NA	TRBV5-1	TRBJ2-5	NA	TGCGCCAGCAGCTTGGCCTGGGGGTTCCAAGAGACCCAGTACTTC	CASSLAWGFQETQYF
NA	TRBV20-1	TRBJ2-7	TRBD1	TGCAGTGCTAGTCACAGGGGCTACGAGCAGTACTTC	CSASHRGYEQYF
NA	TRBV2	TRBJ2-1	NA	TGTGCCAGCAGATCGGGACCGCCAATACGTACCTACAATGAGCAGTTCTTC	CASRSGPPIRTYNEQFF
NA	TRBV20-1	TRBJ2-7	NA	TGCAGTGCTAGCGGAGGGGGCCTTTACGAGCAGTACTTC	CSASGGGLYEQYF
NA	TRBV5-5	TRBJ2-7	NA	TGTGCCAGCAGCCTGAGGGCCCAGGGAAGGGACTACGAGCAGTACTTC	CASSLRAQGRDYEQYF
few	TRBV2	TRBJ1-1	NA	TGTGCCAGCTTTCCGACATATAACACTGAAGCTTTCTTT	CASFPTYNTEAFF
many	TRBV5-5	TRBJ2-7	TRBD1	TGTGCCAGCAGCTCGACCGGGACAGTCGCCGAGCAGTACTTC	CASSSTGTVAEQYF
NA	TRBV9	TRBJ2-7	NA	TGTGCCAGCAGCGTAGGGGGGGCGTTGGGCTACGAGCAGTACTTC	CASSVGGALGYEQYF
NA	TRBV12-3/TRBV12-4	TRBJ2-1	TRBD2	TGTGCCAGCAGTTTAAATGGACTAGCGGGGGATGAGCAGTTCTTC	CASSLNGLAGDEQFF
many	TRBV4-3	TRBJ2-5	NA	TGCGCCAGCAGCCAAGCGTCCGGGACCGGCGGAGAGACCCAGTACTTC	CASSQASGTGGETQYF
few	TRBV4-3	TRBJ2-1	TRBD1	TGCGCCACGAGTGAACAGGGGTACAATGAGCAGTTCTTC	CATSEQGYNEQFF
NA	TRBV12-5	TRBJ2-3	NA	TGTGCTAGTGGTTTGGCCAGAGGACAGAGAGACACAGATACGCAGTATTTT	CASGLARGQRDTDTQYF
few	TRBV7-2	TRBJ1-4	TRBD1	TGTGCCAGCAGTTCGGACAGGGGAATATCACTGTTTTTT	CASSSDRGISLFF
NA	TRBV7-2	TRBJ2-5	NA	TGTGCCAGCAGCTTAGCCCTCGGGAGCCTAGGCCAAGAGACCCAGTACTTC	CASSLALGSLGQETQYF
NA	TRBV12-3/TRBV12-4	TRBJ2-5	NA	TGTGCCAGCAGTTCGACAGGTTTTGGGGAGACCCAGTACTTC	CASSSTGFGETQYF
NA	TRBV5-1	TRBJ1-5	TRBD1	TGCGCCAGCAGCCCCGGACAGGAGAATCAGCCCCAGCATTTT	CASSPGQENQPQHF
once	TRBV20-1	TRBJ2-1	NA	TGCAGTGCTTACCCAGGTCGGTCCTACAATGAGCAGTTCTTC	CSAYPGRSYNEQFF
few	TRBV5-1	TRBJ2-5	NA	TGCGCCAGCAGCTTGGTAAAGGGGTACCAAGAGACCCAGTACTTC	CASSLVKGYQETQYF
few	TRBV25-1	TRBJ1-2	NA	TGTGCCAGCAGTGAATATGGCCATGGCTACACCTTC	CASSEYGHGYTF
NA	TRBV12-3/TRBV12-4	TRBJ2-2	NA	TGTGCCAGCAGGGACAGTACGCTTGGCGGGGAGCTGTTTTTT	CASRDSTLGGELFF
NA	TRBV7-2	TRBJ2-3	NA	TGTGCCAGCAGCTTACGAACCTATGCCCAACCCCCGGATACGCAGTATTTT	CASSLRTYAQPPDTQYF
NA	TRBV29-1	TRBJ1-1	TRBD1	TGCAGCGTGCCAGGGGGCATGAACACTGAAGCTTTCTTT	CSVPGGMNTEAFF
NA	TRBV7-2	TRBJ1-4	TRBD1	TGTGCCAGCAGCTTACGTAGGGGGCCCGAAAAACTGTTTTTT	CASSLRRGPEKLFF
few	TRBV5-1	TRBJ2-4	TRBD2	TGCGCCAGCAGCCGACGGACTAGCGGGCCAGAAAACATTCAGTACTTC	CASSRRTSGPENIQYF
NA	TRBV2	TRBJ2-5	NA	TGTGCCAGCCATCATGGGAAAAGAATGGAGACCCAGTACTTC	CASHHGKRMETQYF
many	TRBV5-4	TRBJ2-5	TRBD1	TGTGCCAGCAGCCTGACAGGGTACGAGACCCAGTACTTC	CASSLTGYETQYF